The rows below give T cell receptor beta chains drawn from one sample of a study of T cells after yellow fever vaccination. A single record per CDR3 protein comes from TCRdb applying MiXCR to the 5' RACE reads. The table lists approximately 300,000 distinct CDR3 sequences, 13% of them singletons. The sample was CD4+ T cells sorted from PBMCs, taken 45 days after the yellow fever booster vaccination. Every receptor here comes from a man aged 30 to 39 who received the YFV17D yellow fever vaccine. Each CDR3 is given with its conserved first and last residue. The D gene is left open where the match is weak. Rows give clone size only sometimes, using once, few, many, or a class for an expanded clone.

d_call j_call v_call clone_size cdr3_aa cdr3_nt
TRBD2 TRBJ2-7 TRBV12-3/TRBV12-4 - CASSSWGRGGSYEQYF TGTGCCAGCAGTTCCTGGGGGAGGGGAGGTTCCTACGAGCAGTACTTC
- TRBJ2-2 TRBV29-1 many CSVVNTGELFF TGCAGTGTTGTTAACACCGGGGAGCTGTTTTTT
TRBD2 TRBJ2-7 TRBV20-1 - CSAGDSGASGRLGEQYF TGCAGTGCTGGAGATTCTGGGGCTAGCGGGAGGCTGGGCGAGCAGTACTTC
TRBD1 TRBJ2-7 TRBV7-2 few CASSLSGTAYEQYF TGTGCCAGCAGCTTGTCCGGGACAGCTTACGAGCAGTACTTC
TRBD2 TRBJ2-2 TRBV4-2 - CASSQQAGTNTGELFF TGTGCCAGCAGCCAACAAGCGGGAACGAACACCGGGGAGCTGTTTTTT
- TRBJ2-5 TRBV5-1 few CASSLTPLLANQETQYF TGCGCCAGCAGCCTGACACCCCTCCTGGCGAACCAAGAGACCCAGTACTTC
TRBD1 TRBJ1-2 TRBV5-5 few CASSLNSGQGTWGYGYTF TGTGCCAGCAGTTTAAATTCGGGACAGGGGACATGGGGGTATGGCTACACCTTC
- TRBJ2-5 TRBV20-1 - CSAPNRAATGETQYF TGCAGTGCGCCGAACAGGGCTGCAACGGGAGAGACCCAGTACTTC
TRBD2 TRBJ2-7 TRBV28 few CASSPPPGGHEQYF TGTGCCAGCAGTCCCCCCCCGGGAGGCCACGAGCAGTACTTC
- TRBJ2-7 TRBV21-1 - CASSTPLREGPYEQYF TGTGCCAGCAGCACCCCCCTACGGGAGGGGCCTTACGAGCAGTACTTC
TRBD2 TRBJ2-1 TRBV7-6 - CASSLVAGGVQFEQFF TGTGCCAGCAGCTTAGTGGCGGGAGGGGTACAATTTGAGCAGTTCTTC
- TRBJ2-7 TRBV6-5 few CASSYSNKGYEQYF TGTGCCAGCAGTTACTCGAATAAGGGTTACGAGCAGTACTTC
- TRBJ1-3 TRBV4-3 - CASSQEGLRDTIYF TGCGCCAGCAGCCAAGAGGGGCTGAGGGACACCATATATTTT
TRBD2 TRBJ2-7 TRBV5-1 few CASSLAPTSGRGNYEQYF TGCGCCAGCAGCTTGGCTCCAACTAGCGGGAGGGGAAACTACGAGCAGTACTTC
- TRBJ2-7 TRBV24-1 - CATSEPSRDRYF TGTGCCACCAGTGAACCTTCGAGGGATCGGTACTTC
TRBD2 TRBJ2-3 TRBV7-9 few CASSLGSSGTGDTQYF TGTGCCAGCAGCTTAGGCTCTAGCGGGACTGGAGATACGCAGTATTTT
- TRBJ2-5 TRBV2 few CASSDAQYQETQYF TGTGCCAGCAGTGATGCTCAGTACCAAGAGACCCAGTACTTC
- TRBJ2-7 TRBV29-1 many CSVSQGTYEQYF TGCAGCGTGTCCCAAGGTACCTACGAGCAGTACTTC
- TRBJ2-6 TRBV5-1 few CASSFRPSSGANVLTF TGCGCCAGCAGCTTCCGACCTTCATCTGGGGCCAACGTCCTGACTTTC
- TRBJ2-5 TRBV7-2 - CASRPLDYQETQYF TGTGCCAGCAGACCCTTGGACTACCAAGAGACCCAGTACTTC
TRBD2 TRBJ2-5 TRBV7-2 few CASSLAFGLEPQYF TGTGCCAGCAGCTTAGCGTTTGGACTAGAACCCCAGTACTTC
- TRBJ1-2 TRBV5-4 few CASSLGQRTGYTF TGTGCCAGCAGCTTGGGACAGAGGACTGGCTACACCTTC
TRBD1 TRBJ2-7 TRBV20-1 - CSAWTGGRPYEQYF TGCAGTGCCTGGACAGGGGGTCGGCCCTACGAGCAGTACTTC
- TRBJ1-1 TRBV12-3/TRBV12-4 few CASSLASLNTEAFF TGTGCCAGCAGTTTAGCCAGTCTGAACACTGAAGCTTTCTTT
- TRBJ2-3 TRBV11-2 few CASSSGWRTDTQYF TGTGCCAGCAGCTCCGGGTGGAGAACAGATACGCAGTATTTT
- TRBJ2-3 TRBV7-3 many CASSFRGSTDTQYF TGTGCCAGCAGCTTCAGGGGCAGCACAGATACGCAGTATTTT
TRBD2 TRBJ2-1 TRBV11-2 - CASSPTGRLAGFLNEQFF TGTGCCAGCAGCCCCACAGGGAGACTAGCGGGATTTCTCAATGAGCAGTTCTTC
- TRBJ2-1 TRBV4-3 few CASSQSAGVYNEQFF TGCGCCAGCAGCCAGTCGGCTGGGGTTTACAATGAGCAGTTCTTC
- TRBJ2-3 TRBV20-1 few CSARPQTTDTQYF TGCAGTGCTAGACCCCAAACTACGGATACGCAGTATTTT
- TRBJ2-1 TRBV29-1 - CSVMRYTTYNEQFF TGCAGCGTTATGAGGTATACCACCTACAATGAGCAGTTCTTC
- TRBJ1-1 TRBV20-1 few CSASGRRYTEAFF TGCAGTGCAAGTGGACGGCGGTACACTGAAGCTTTCTTT
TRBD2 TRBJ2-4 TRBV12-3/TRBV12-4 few CASSLQTSGRGVQYF TGTGCCAGCAGTTTACAGACTAGCGGGAGGGGCGTTCAGTACTTC